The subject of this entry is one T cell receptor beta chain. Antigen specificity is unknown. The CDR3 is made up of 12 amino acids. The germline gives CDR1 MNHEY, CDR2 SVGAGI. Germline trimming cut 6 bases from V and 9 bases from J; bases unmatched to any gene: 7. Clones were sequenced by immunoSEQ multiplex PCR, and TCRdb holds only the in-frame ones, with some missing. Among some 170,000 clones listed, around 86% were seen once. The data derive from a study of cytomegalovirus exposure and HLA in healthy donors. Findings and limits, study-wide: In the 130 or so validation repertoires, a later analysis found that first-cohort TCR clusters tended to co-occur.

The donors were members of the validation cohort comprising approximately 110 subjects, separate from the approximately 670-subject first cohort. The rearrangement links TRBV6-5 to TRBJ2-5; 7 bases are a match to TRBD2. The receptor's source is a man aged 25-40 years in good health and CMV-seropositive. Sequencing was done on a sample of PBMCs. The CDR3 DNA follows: TGTGCCAGCAGCTTAGTGGCGGGGGCCCAGTACTTC. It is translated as CASSLVAGAQYF.